One sample yielded the 25 T cell receptor beta chains listed below, sequenced in a study of blood T cell repertoires in COVID-19. Sequencing used immunoSEQ multiplex PCR; TCRdb keeps in-frame clones, though not all of them. The sample has approximately 45,000 clones, around 83% seen once; the top ten hold less than 7%. Material for sequencing was peripheral blood. The receptors were gathered from a woman of 80 years or more with acute or convalescent COVID-19.

The chain is built from TRBV2 and TRBJ1-5; no firm D call. The CDR3 runs 15 residues. Germline V lookup: CDR1 SNHLY, CDR2 FYNNEI. The V end was cut by 4 bases, the J end by 0 bases, with 10 bases between. As DNA, the CDR3 is TGTGCCAGCAGTGTGAGGTCCGCTAGCAATCAGCCCCAGCATTTT. Protein: CASSVRSASNQPQHF.

The chain recombines TRBV10-3 with TRBJ1-1, with D possibly matching TRBD1 (6 bases). The CDR3 is 15 amino acids. Trimming removed 3 bases from V and 0 bases from J, with 11 bases in between. CDR1 is ENHRY, CDR2 SYGVKD, per germline. The CDR3 DNA sequence: TGTGCCATCAGTGAAGTGGACAGAATGAACACTGAAGCTTTCTTT. Its protein is CAISEVDRMNTEAFF.

V is TRBV2 and J is TRBJ1-5, with D perhaps TRBD1 (5 bases). CDR1 SNHLY and CDR2 FYNNEI come from the germline V gene. This CDR3 contains 14 residues. Trimming stripped 8 bases from V and 4 bases from J, with 15 bases between. The CDR3 loop is CASAVRTTNQPQHF. The CDR3 bases are TGTGCCAGCGCGGTTCGGACAACGAATCAGCCCCAGCATTTT. The whole variable domain, filled in from reference TRBV2 and TRBJ1-5, reads EPEVTQTPSHQVTQMGQEVILRCVPISNHLYFYWYRQILGQKVEFLVSFYNNEISEKSEIFDDQFSVERPDGSNFTLKIRSTKLEDSAMYFCASAVRTTNQPQHFGDGTRLSIL.

V usage is TRBV7-2 and J usage is TRBJ1-5; a possible D gene is TRBD1 (5 bases). The V end was cut by 5 bases, the J end by 4 bases, with 18 bases between. The CDR3 runs to 16 residues. Germline-derived CDR1 and CDR2 are SGHTA and FQGNSA. The CDR3 protein is CASSPRGGAQNQPQHF. In DNA form, the CDR3 reads TGTGCCAGCAGCCCTCGGGGGGGTGCCCAGAATCAGCCCCAGCATTTT.

The V gene is TRBV6-5, the J gene TRBJ1-1; 7 bases align to TRBD1. Trimming cost V 6 bases and J 0 bases; bases outside gene matches: 4. The CDR3 runs to 14 residues. CDR1 MNHEY and CDR2 SVGAGI come from the germline V gene. The CDR3, as DNA: TGTGCCAGCAGATTACAGGGGCTGAACACTGAAGCTTTCTTT. Protein product: CASRLQGLNTEAFF.

This chain connects TRBV6-1 to TRBJ2-1, with TRBD2 matching 8 bases. The V segment lost 6 bases and the J segment 2 bases; nucleotides outside the gene matches: 6. Germline-derived CDR1 and CDR2 are MNHNS and SASEGT. CDR3 length: 15 residues. CDR3 amino acids: CASSQGLEAYNEQFF. In DNA, the CDR3 is TGTGCCAGCAGCCAGGGACTAGAGGCCTACAATGAGCAGTTCTTC.

The CDR3 DNA follows: TGTGCCAGCAGCCCCCTTGACAGGGCACGGTCAGTCTTCTACGAGCAGTACTTC. It specifies CASSPLDRARSVFYEQYF. The chain joins TRBV3-1 (or the pseudogene TRBV3-2) to TRBJ2-7, with TRBD1 matching over 7 bases. The CDR3 spans 18 residues. Trimming took 4 bases from V and 3 from J; bases not matched to a gene: 18. Germline CDR1 LGHDT, CDR2 YNNKEL (reference sequence).

CDR3 region: CASRKGGGLGVKGGELFF. CDR3 nucleotide sequence: TGTGCCAGCAGGAAGGGTGGGGGCCTCGGGGTGAAAGGCGGGGAGCTGTTTTTT. The chain carries TRBV7-2 and TRBJ2-2, with D maybe TRBD1 (6 bases). The germline V and J ends were trimmed by 6 bases and 7 bases, with 27 bases remaining between them. CDR1 SGHTA and CDR2 FQGNSA come from the germline V gene. The CDR3 contains 18 residues.

This clone was picked up a small number of times. The chain joins TRBV19 to TRBJ2-7, with TRBD2 as a possible D gene (6 bases). This CDR3 contains 16 residues. Trimming pared 5 bases from V and 2 bases from J, leaving 19 bases between. Looked up from germline, CDR1 is LNHDA and CDR2 is SQIVND (reference sequence). Written as DNA, the CDR3 is TGTGCCAGTAGTGCCTCCCTGGGGGGACTCGCCTACGAGCAGTACTTC. Amino acid sequence: CASSASLGGLAYEQYF.

The rearrangement links TRBV7-3 to TRBJ2-1; D is perhaps TRBD1 (6 bases). The CDR3 length is 13 residues. Germline V gives CDR1 SGHTA, CDR2 FQGTGA. Trimming shortened V by 1 base and J by 8 bases, and 9 bases separated the two germline ends. CDR3 sequence: CASSLIRGDEQFF. CDR3 DNA sequence: TGTGCCAGCAGCTTAATCAGGGGCGATGAGCAGTTCTTC.

This chain uses TRBV10-2 with TRBJ1-6; possibly TRBD1 for D (5 bases). The CDR3 spans 15 residues. The germline V and J ends were trimmed by 4 bases and 5 bases, with 12 bases remaining between them. Germline values: CDR1 WSHSY, CDR2 SAAADI. CDR3 sequence: CASSGGRGNNSPLHF. In DNA, the CDR3 is TGCGCCAGCAGTGGGGGGAGGGGCAATAATTCACCCCTCCACTTT.

The gene calls are TRBV10-1 and TRBJ1-1; 8 bases match TRBD1. Germline CDR1 is WNHNN and CDR2 is SYGVQD (reference sequence). J lost 5 bases, V lost 0 bases, and 5 bases had no gene match. The CDR3 length is 15 residues. CDR3 nucleotides: TGCGCCAGCAGTGAGTCGTTGACAGGGGTGACTGAAGCTTTCTTT. Translated: CASSESLTGVTEAFF.

The CDR3 protein is CASGSRQGASYNSPLHF. CDR3 nucleotides: TGTGCTAGTGGTTCGAGACAGGGGGCGTCCTATAATTCACCCCTCCACTTT. The chain has TRBV12-5 and TRBJ1-6; 10 nucleotides line up with TRBD1. After removal of 4 bases from V and 1 base from J, the junction contained 4 bases not matched to a gene. The germline V gene encodes CDR1 LGHNT and CDR2 FRNRAP. This CDR3 has 17 amino acids. Combining the CDR3 with reference TRBV12-5 and TRBJ1-6 gives the whole variable domain DARVTQTPRHKVTEMGQEVTMRCQPILGHNTVFWYRQTMMQGLELLAYFRNRAPLDDSGMPKDRFSAEMPDATLATLKIQPSEPRDSAVYFCASGSRQGASYNSPLHFGNGTRLTVT.

The CDR3 loop is CASSPVGEGDYGYTF. The CDR3 region has the DNA TGTGCCAGCAGCCCCGTAGGGGAAGGTGACTATGGCTACACCTTC. The V call is TRBV3-1 (or the pseudogene TRBV3-2), the J call TRBJ1-2; a weak D match, TRBD1 (5 bases). This CDR3 has 15 residues. From germline, CDR1 is LGHDT and CDR2 YNNKEL (reference sequence). With 4 bases removed from V and 3 bases from J, the gap between germline ends came to 15 bases.

The V gene is TRBV5-1, the J gene TRBJ1-3, with 9 bases lining up with TRBD1. Germline V lookup: CDR1 SGHRS, CDR2 YFSETQ. Trimming removed 3 bases from V and 7 bases from J; junction bases left unmatched: 8. The CDR3 length is 15 residues. CDR3 loop: CASSSGTGYRNTIYF. The CDR3 coding sequence is TGCGCCAGCAGCTCAGGGACAGGGTACAGGAACACCATATATTTT.

J is TRBJ1-1 and V is TRBV5-1; D uncertain. V lost 1 base, J lost 4 bases, and 8 bases lay in between. CDR1 is SGHRS and CDR2 is YFSETQ in the germline V gene. The CDR3 covers 13 residues. The DNA for the CDR3 is TGCGCCAGCAGCTTGATTCCCGGCACTGAAGCTTTCTTT. This translates into CASSLIPGTEAFF.

V is TRBV5-1 and J is TRBJ2-5, with 8 bases fitting TRBD2. The CDR3 has 15 amino acids. Germline V gene data show CDR1 as SGHRS and CDR2 as YFSETQ. V gave up 0 bases and J gave up 2 bases; unmatched junction bases: 3. The DNA of the CDR3 is TGCGCCAGCAGCTTGGGACTAGCGCGGCAAGAGACCCAGTACTTC. It yields the protein CASSLGLARQETQYF.

V and J are TRBV30 and TRBJ2-1, with TRBD2 matching 9 bases. Unmatched junction bases numbered 5, after V lost 1 base and J lost 10 bases. The CDR3 covers 13 residues. The germline CDR1 and CDR2 sequences are GTSNPN and SVGIG (reference sequence). CDR3: CAWSGARGGEQFF. CDR3 coding DNA: TGTGCCTGGAGTGGGGCGCGGGGGGGCGAGCAGTTCTTC.

V is TRBV2 and J is TRBJ2-2; 7 bases map to TRBD2. This CDR3 region has 15 residues. The junction had 3 bases not matched to a gene; V was cut back by 2 bases and J by 3 bases. Looked up from germline, CDR1 is SNHLY and CDR2 is FYNNEI. This chain's CDR3 is CASSEFAGDTGELFF. The CDR3 bases are TGTGCCAGCAGTGAATTTGCGGGGGACACCGGGGAGCTGTTTTTT.

V and J are TRBV15 and TRBJ2-3, with TRBD2 matching over 9 bases. This CDR3 spans 18 amino acids. CDR1 is LNHNV, CDR2 YYDKDF, per germline (reference sequence). V dropped 0 bases and J dropped 4; count of bases not matched to a gene: 11. CDR3 amino acids: CATSREGLAGRFSDTQYF. CDR3 sequence (DNA): TGTGCCACCAGCAGAGAGGGGCTAGCGGGGAGATTTTCAGATACGCAGTATTTT. Looking up the rest from reference TRBV15 and TRBJ2-3 gives the full variable domain: DAMVIQNPRYQVTQFGKPVTLSCSQTLNHNVMYWYQQKSSQAPKLLFHYYDKDFNNEADTPDNFQSRRPNTSFCFLDIRSPGLGDTAMYLCATSREGLAGRFSDTQYFGPGTRLTVL.

This sequence joins TRBV2 and TRBJ1-3; 7 bases line up with TRBD1. V was pared by 6 bases and J by 4 bases, with 12 bases of the junction left unmatched. Germline values: CDR1 SNHLY, CDR2 FYNNEI. This CDR3 has 16 residues. CDR3 sequence reads: CASRVGQASLGNTIYF. As DNA, the CDR3 is TGTGCCAGCAGAGTTGGACAGGCGAGTCTCGGAAACACCATATATTTT.

This clone was counted once. The V gene is TRBV30, the J gene TRBJ2-7, with 8 nucleotides matching TRBD2. CDR1 is GTSNPN, CDR2 SVGIG, per germline (reference sequence). The V segment lost 5 bases and the J segment 1 base; nucleotides outside the gene matches: 1. The CDR3 is made up of 12 amino acids. CDR3 sequence reads: CAWRGGSYEQYF. The CDR3, as DNA: TGTGCCTGGCGGGGGGGATCCTACGAGCAGTACTTC.

The chain has TRBV6-1 and TRBJ1-4, with D unresolved. Germline-derived CDR1 and CDR2 are MNHNS and SASEGT. The CDR3 consists of 11 residues. V lost 2 bases and J 13 bases, leaving 8 bases between the germline ends. The CDR3 bases are TGTGCCAGCAGTGAACAGCTAGGACTGTTTTTT. Its translation: CASSEQLGLFF.

This clone is a singleton in its sample. Here the CDR3 DNA reads TGTGCTAGTGGTTTGTCGGGGGGAAACAGTCAGCCCCAGCATTTT. It encodes CASGLSGGNSQPQHF. This chain connects TRBV12-5 to TRBJ1-5, with D tentatively TRBD1 (5 bases). The CDR3 loop spans 15 amino acids. Germline V CDR1 and CDR2: LGHNT, FRNRAP. Trimming shortened V by 2 bases and J by 6 bases, and 14 bases separated the two germline ends.

This clone was picked up one time. The chain joins TRBV27 to TRBJ1-1; tentatively, D is TRBD1 (6 bases). Germline V lookup: CDR1 MNHEY, CDR2 SMNVEV (reference sequence). The V gene lost 7 bases and the J gene lost 0 bases, with 12 bases spanning the gap. The CDR3 extends over 14 amino acids. The CDR3 nucleotides are TGTGCCAGCATCCCTGGACAGATGAACACTGAAGCTTTCTTT. This translates into CASIPGQMNTEAFF.